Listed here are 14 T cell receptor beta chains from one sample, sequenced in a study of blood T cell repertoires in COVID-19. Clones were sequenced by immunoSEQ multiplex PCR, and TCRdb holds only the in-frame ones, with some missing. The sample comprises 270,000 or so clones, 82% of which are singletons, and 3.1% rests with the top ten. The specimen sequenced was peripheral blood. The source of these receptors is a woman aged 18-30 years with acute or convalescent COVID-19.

CDR3 nucleotide sequence: TGTGCCAGCAGCGTAGGGACAGGGAGGCACGAGCAGTACTTC. Protein: CASSVGTGRHEQYF. The chain couples TRBV9 to TRBJ2-7, with 8 bases that match TRBD1. From germline, CDR1 is SGDLS and CDR2 YYNGEE. Trimming cost V 0 bases and J 5 bases; bases outside gene matches: 4. CDR3 length: 14 amino acids.

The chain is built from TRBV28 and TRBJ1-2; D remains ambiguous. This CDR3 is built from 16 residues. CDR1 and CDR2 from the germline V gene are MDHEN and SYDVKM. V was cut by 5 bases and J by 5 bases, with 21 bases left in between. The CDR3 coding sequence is TGTGCCAGCAGTCCCTTAGAAGACATTCCCCATTATGGCTACACCTTC. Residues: CASSPLEDIPHYGYTF.

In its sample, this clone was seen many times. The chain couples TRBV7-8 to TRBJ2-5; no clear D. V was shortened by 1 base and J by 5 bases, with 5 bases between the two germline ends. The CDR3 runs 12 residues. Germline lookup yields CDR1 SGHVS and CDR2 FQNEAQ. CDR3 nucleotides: TGTGCCAGCAGCTTAGATCGGGAGACCCAGTACTTC. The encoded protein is CASSLDRETQYF.

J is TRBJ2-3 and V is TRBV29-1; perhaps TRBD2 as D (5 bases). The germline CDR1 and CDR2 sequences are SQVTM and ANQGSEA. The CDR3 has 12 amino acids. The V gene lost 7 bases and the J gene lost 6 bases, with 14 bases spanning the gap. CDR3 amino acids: CSALAFTDTQYF. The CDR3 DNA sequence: TGCAGCGCCCTAGCTTTCACGGATACGCAGTATTTT.

The CDR3, as DNA: TGTGCCAGCAGCCGCCGGACTAGCGGGAGAATAGATGAGCAGTTCTTC. It specifies CASSRRTSGRIDEQFF. The chain carries TRBV5-4 and TRBJ2-1; TRBD2 agrees at 13 bases. The germline gives CDR1 SGHNT, CDR2 YYREEE (reference sequence). CDR3 length equals 16 residues. V dropped 4 bases and J dropped 8; count of bases not matched to a gene: 9.

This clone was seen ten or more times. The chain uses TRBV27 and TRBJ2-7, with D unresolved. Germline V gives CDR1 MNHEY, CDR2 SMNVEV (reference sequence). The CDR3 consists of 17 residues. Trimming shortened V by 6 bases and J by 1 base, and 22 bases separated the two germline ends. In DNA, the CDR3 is TGTGCCAGCAGCCGGCCCCTCGACGCGGTCGGATCCTACGAGCAGTACTTC. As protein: CASSRPLDAVGSYEQYF.

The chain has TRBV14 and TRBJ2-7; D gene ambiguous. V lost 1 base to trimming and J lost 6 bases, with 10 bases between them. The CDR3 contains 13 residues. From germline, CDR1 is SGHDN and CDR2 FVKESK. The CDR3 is CASSQGALGEQYF. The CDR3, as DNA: TGTGCCAGCAGCCAAGGGGCCTTGGGCGAGCAGTACTTC.

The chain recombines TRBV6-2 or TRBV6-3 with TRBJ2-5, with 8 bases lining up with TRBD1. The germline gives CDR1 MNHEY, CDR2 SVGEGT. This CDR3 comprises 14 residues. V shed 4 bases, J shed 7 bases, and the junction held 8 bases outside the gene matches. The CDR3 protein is CASSSGQGGRTQYF. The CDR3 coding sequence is TGTGCCAGCAGTTCAGGACAGGGTGGAAGGACCCAGTACTTC.

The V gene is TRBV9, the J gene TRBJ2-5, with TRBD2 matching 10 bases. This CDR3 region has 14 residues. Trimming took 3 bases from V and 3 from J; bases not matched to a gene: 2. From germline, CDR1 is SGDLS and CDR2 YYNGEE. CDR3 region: CASSAGLAEETQYF. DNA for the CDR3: TGTGCCAGCAGCGCCGGACTAGCGGAAGAGACCCAGTACTTC.

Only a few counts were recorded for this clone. The CDR3 DNA sequence: TGTGCCAGCAGGACAGGGGTCTATGGCTACACCTTC. Translation gives CASRTGVYGYTF. The rearrangement links TRBV28 to TRBJ1-2, with 8 bases aligning to TRBD1. The CDR3 consists of 12 residues. Looked up from germline, CDR1 is MDHEN and CDR2 is SYDVKM. The trim removed 6 bases at V and 4 bases at J, leaving 1 base unmatched.

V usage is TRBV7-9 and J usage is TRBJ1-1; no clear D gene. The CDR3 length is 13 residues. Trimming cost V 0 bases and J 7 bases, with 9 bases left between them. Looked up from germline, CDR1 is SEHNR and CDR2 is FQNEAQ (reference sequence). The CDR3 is CASSLAPSLEAFF. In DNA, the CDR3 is TGTGCCAGCAGCTTAGCGCCGAGTCTTGAAGCTTTCTTT.

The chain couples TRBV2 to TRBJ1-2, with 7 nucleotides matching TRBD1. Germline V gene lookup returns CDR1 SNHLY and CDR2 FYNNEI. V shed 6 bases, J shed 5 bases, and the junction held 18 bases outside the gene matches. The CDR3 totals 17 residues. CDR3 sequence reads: CASSVIPGQSDSYGYTF. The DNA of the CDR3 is TGTGCCAGCAGCGTAATACCGGGACAGTCGGATTCTTATGGCTACACCTTC.

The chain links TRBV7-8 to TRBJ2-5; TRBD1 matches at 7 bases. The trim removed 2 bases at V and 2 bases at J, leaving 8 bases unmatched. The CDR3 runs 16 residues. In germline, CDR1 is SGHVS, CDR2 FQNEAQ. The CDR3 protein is CASSLPRQGLQETQYF. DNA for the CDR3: TGTGCCAGCAGCTTACCCCGACAGGGCCTTCAAGAGACCCAGTACTTC. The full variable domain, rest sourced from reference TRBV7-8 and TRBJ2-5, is GAGVSQSPRYKVAKRGQDVALRCDPISGHVSLFWYQQALGQGPEFLTYFQNEAQLDKSGLPSDRFFAERPEGSVSTLKIQRTQQEDSAVYLCASSLPRQGLQETQYFGPGTRLLVL.

CDR3 nucleotides: TGTGCCAGCTGCGACAGGGGTGAGACCCAGTACTTC. Translating gives CASCDRGETQYF. The chain has TRBV18 and TRBJ2-5; TRBD1 agrees at 8 bases. Germline V gene data show CDR1 as KGHSH and CDR2 as LQKENI. V was pared by 7 bases and J by 5 bases, with 3 bases of the junction left unmatched. The CDR3 runs to 12 residues.